This entry describes one T cell receptor (beta chain). Its antigen remains unidentified. No much larger clone exists at a distance of one base, and base qualities are not known. Each collaborating institution followed its own protocols to collect whole blood in K2EDTA tubes. Collaborator samples were shipped for TCRbeta analysis as frozen whole blood, isolated PBMCs, or DNA extracted from either sample type. These data are taken from a study of blood T cell repertoires in COVID-19 (dated by TCRdb to the early 2020s). In the study overall: Collaborator samples came from the United States, Italy and Spain and covered acute and convalescent phases of COVID-19. Subjects who had been exposed to COVID-19, were actively infected with it, or had recovered from it provided the deeply sampled blood TCRbeta repertoires that made up the dataset. The repertoires were made available in a free public database intended to serve as a resource for research on the immune response to SARS-CoV-2. The samples were drawn from the first 160 participants of the ongoing ImmuneRACE study and from over a thousand subjects provided by 6 global collaborators. The sample metadata nearly always contained a de-identified subject ID, COVID-19 status, age in years and sex. The material from the prospective study consisted of cDNA or gDNA derived from T cells, B-cell-depleted T cells, or PBMCs. Where available, HLA class I and class II types were taken from metadata supplied by the sample provider and were not determined by assay-based typing.

TCRbeta CDR3 regions were amplified from genomic DNA using the immunoSEQ Assay, a bias-controlled multiplex PCR. Per the source publication's procedure: The number of nucleated cells in each sample was estimated from the amplification of reference gene primers within the assay. To quantify the absolute abundance of each unique TCRbeta CDR3 rearrangement, sequence reads were collapsed and filtered. For each sample, productive Simpson clonality was calculated by taking the square root of Simpson's diversity index across productive rearrangements. TCRdb holds this immuneACCESS table with in-frame rearrangements only. Some clones are missing; in checked studies, unresolved V genes explain under half, and the rest has no known cause. V, J and clone size reflect that table, while D and trimming were determined from the DNA. The sample profile shows under 200,000 clones; more than 75% of them were found once. The top ten clones comprise almost 5% of the sample.

CDR1 and CDR2 are drawn from the germline V gene: SQVTM, ANQGSEA. The V and J ends are trimmed by 7 bases and 14 bases, leaving 26 bases between them. There are 14 amino acids in the CDR3, from cysteine to phenylalanine inclusive. The sequence is cut down to CDR3 DNA, 42 bases in frame from base 1. What the work shows at the level of the full study, not this receptor alone: How much clinical and demographic metadata was included differed by source and by participant, and the metadata was provided uncurated.

Input material: peripheral blood. This chain is built from TRBV29-1 and TRBJ1-4, and perhaps TRBD1 as D gene, on 6 matching bases. This receptor was identified in a woman aged 80 or over with acute or convalescent COVID-19. The CDR3 reads CSAAPDSLGKGLFF. The DNA sequence follows: TGCAGCGCCGCCCCGGACAGCCTGGGGAAGGGCCTGTTTTTT. Extended through the reference TRBV29-1 and TRBJ1-4 proteins, this CDR3 yields the full variable domain: SAVISQKPSRDICQRGTSLTIQCQVDSQVTMMFWYRQQPGQSLTLIATANQGSEATYESGFVIDKFPISRPNLTFSTLTVSNMSPEDSSIYLCSAAPDSLGKGLFFGSGTQLSVL.